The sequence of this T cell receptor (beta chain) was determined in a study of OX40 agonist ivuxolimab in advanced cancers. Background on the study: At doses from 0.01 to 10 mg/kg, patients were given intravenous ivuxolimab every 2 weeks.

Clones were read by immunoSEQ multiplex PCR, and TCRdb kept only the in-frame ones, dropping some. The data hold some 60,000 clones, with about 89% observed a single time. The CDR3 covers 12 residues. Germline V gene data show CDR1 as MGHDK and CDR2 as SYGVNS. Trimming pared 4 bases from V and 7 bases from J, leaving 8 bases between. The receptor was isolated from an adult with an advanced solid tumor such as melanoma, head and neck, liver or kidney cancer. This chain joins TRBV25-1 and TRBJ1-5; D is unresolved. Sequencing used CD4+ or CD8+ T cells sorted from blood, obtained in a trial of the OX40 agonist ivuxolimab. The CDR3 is CASSALGQPQHF. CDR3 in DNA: TGTGCCAGCAGTGCCCTAGGCCAGCCCCAGCATTTT.